This note documents a single TCR beta chain sequence. The sample is drawn from a study of chemoradiotherapy in HPV16-positive cancers. From germline, CDR1 is SGHVS and CDR2 FNYEAQ. Trimming took off 0 bases at V and 5 bases at J, with 11 bases between the two ends. This CDR3 comprises 14 residues. Assay used: immunoSEQ multiplex PCR; TCRdb lists only in-frame clones, some missing. The repertoire consists of 25,000 to 40,000 clones, with about 91% occurring once and the leading ten covering 4.8%. The chain combines TRBV7-6 with TRBJ2-7; the D gene is possibly TRBD1 (5 bases). This receptor was identified in a human donor with HPV-associated anogenital cancer. The starting material was blood, obtained from a patient who underwent chemoradiotherapy. CDR3 DNA: TGTGCCAGCAGCTTAGCAGGGGCACGGAACGAGCAGTACTTC. This codes for CASSLAGARNEQYF.